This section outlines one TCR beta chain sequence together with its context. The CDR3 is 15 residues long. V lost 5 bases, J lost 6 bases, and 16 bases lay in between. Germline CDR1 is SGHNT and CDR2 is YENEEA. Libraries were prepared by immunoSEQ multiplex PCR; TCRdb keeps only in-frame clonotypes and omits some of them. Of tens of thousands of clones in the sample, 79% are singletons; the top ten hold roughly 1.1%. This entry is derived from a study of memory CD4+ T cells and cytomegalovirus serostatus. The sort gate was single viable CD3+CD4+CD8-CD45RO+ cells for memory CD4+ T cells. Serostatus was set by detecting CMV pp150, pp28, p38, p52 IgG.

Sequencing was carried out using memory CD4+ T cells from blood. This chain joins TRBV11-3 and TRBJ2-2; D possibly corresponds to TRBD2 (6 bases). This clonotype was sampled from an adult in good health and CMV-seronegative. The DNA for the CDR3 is TGTGCCAGCAGCAGCGGGCCGACTGGCGCCGGGGAGCTGTTTTTT. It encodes CASSSGPTGAGELFF.